This TCR beta chain was captured in a study of T cells of healthy individuals. This clonotype was picked up many times. TCRdb passed the 5' RACE reads through MiXCR, listing each CDR3 protein once. Here the sample spans roughly 87,000 distinct CDR3 sequences, approximately 18% being singletons. The CDR3 covers 13 residues. Between the trimmed V and J ends, which lost 3 bases and 1 base, there was a span of 6 bases. From germline, CDR1 is SEHNR and CDR2 FQNEAQ (reference sequence). The chain recombines TRBV7-9 with TRBJ1-2; unclear D gene. This TCR was recovered from a human donor in good health. The CDR3 DNA follows: TGTGCCAGCAGCTTCGGGGATAACTATGGCTACACCTTC. Translating it yields CASSFGDNYGYTF.